The present T cell receptor (beta chain) was sequenced within a study of control samples from healthy donors and cancer patients. Trimming removed 0 bases at V and 10 bases at J, with 13 bases between. Germline loops: CDR1 LGHDT, CDR2 YNNKEL (reference sequence). The CDR3 loop spans 14 amino acids. Some clones are missing from TCRdb's copy, which holds only in-frame ones; the method was immunoSEQ multiplex PCR. The sample includes just under 100,000 clones, more than 80% of them seen just once. V and J are TRBV3-1 (or the pseudogene TRBV3-2) and TRBJ2-1; D is unclear. Source material: blood. The sequence was collected from a man younger than 35 in good health. CDR3 amino acids: CASSQDQEVIEQFF. CDR3 nucleotide sequence: TGTGCCAGCAGCCAAGATCAAGAGGTAATCGAGCAGTTCTTC.